This paragraph reports one TCR beta chain. Its antigen is not known. These data come from a study of T cells in Graves' hyperthyroidism and ophthalmopathy. CDR1 is SEHNR and CDR2 is FQNEAQ in the germline V gene (reference sequence). The CDR3 extends over 15 amino acids. The V end was cut by 1 base, the J end by 4 bases, with 13 bases between. General study findings and limits: Ophthalmopathy and stable hyperthyroidism were separated by a 13 V-J model. Most thyroid clonotypes expanded above 0.001 were also detected in blood.

Thyroid ultrasound, orbital computed tomography, clinical symptoms, and serum thyroxine and TRAb underpinned diagnoses. Amplification of TCR beta CDR3 regions was performed using RNA transcripts as template. The TCR CDR3 first-round RT-PCR relied on the HTBI primer set. TCRdb ran MiXCR on the multiplex PCR reads and lists one entry per CDR3 protein. In the table there are 550,000 to 700,000 distinct CDR3 sequences, approximately 44% of which are singletons. The TCR originated in an adult woman with Graves' disease, either hyperthyroidism or ophthalmopathy (not recorded which). The chain has TRBV7-9 and TRBJ1-2, with D possibly matching TRBD1 (5 bases). Material for sequencing was peripheral blood or thyroid tissue (not recorded which). CDR3 protein: CASSLVGQGGYGYTF. CDR3 coding DNA: TGTGCCAGCAGCTTAGTTGGTCAGGGCGGCTATGGCTACACCTTC. The full variable domain, rest sourced from reference TRBV7-9 and TRBJ1-2, is DTGVSQNPRHKITKRGQNVTFRCDPISEHNRLYWYRQTLGQGPEFLTYFQNEAQLEKSRLLSDRFSAERPKGSFSTLEIQRTEQGDSAMYLCASSLVGQGGYGYTFGSGTRLTVV.